The clone carrying this T cell receptor beta chain was seen only a few times. The data were taken from a study of T-cell reconstitution after alpha-beta-depleted transplantation in children. V lost 6 bases and J lost 6, with 14 bases in between. This CDR3 region has 13 residues. CDR1 MDHEN and CDR2 SYDVKM come from the germline V gene. Unique molecular identifiers tagged the TCRbeta library. TCRdb re-derived calls from the PCR reads in MiXCR, one entry per CDR3 protein. The sample holds approximately 83,000 distinct CDR3 sequences, 12% seen once. The V and J genes are TRBV28 and TRBJ1-2; D may be TRBD1 (6 bases). Source: PBMCs from the stem cell graft donor, taken from the stem cell graft. The receptor was derived from a human donor who donated a stem cell graft to a child with inherited bone marrow failure. CDR3 protein: CASRVGGVHGYTF. The CDR3 DNA reads TGTGCCAGCAGAGTAGGGGGAGTTCATGGCTACACCTTC.